This paragraph covers one T cell receptor beta chain sequence. Trimming took off 6 bases at V and 7 bases at J, with 14 bases between the two ends. The CDR3 extends over 13 amino acids. Per the germline V gene, CDR1 is MNHEY and CDR2 is SMNVEV (reference sequence). The entry originates in a study of blood T cell repertoires in COVID-19. Study details: Nucleic acid was either cDNA or gDNA, and it came from T cells, B-cell-depleted T cells, or PBMCs.

Clones were read by immunoSEQ multiplex PCR, and TCRdb kept only the in-frame ones, dropping some. The sample has about 220,000 clones; approximately 90% are singletons. Sequenced: peripheral blood. The clonotype originates from a woman between 50 and 59 years old with COVID-19, enrolled during active disease. This chain connects TRBV27 to TRBJ2-3; tentative D call: TRBD1 (6 bases). CDR3 loop: CASRPQQGNTQYF. In DNA form, the CDR3 reads TGTGCCAGCAGACCCCAACAGGGCAATACGCAGTATTTT.